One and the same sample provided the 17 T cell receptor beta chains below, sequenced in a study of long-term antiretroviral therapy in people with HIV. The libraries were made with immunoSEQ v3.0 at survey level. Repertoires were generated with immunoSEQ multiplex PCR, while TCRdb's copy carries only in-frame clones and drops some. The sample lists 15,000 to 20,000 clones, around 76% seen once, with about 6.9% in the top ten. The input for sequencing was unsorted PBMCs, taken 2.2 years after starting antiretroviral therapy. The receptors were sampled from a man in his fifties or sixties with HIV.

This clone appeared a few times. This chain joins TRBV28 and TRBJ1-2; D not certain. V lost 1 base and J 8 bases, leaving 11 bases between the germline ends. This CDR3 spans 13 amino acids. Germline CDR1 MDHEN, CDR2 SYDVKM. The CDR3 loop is CASSLSGVDGYTF. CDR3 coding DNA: TGTGCCAGCAGTTTATCTGGGGTGGACGGCTACACCTTC.

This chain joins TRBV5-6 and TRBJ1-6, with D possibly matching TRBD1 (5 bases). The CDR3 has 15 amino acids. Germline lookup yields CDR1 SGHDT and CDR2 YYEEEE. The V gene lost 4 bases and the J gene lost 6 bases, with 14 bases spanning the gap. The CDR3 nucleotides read TGTGCCAGCAGCCAAGGGACGGCCTCTAATTCACCCCTCCACTTT. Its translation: CASSQGTASNSPLHF. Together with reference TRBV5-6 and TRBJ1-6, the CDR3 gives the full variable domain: DAGVTQSPTHLIKTRGQQVTLRCSPKSGHDTVSWYQQALGQGPQFIFQYYEEEERQRGNFPDRFSGHQFPNYSSELNVNALLLGDSALYLCASSQGTASNSPLHFGNGTRLTVT.

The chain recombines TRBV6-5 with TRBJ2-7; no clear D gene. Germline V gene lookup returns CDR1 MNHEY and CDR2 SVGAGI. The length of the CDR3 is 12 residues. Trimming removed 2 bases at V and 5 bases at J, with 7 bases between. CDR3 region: CASSYRTHEQYF. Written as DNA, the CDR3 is TGTGCCAGCAGTTACAGGACCCACGAGCAGTACTTC.

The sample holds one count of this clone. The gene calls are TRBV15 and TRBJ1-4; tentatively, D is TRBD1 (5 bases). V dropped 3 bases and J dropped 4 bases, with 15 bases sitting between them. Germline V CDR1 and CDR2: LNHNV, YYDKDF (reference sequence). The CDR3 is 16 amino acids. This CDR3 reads CATSSSLRDDNEKLFF. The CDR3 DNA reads TGTGCCACCAGCAGTAGCCTCAGGGACGATAATGAAAAACTGTTTTTT.

DNA for the CDR3: TGTGCCAGCAAACAGGCTAGCGGGCCTTCCTACGAGCAGTACTTC. Its protein product is CASKQASGPSYEQYF. The genes are TRBV14 and TRBJ2-5; 8 nucleotides align to TRBD2. Matching the DNA end better, TRBJ2-7 makes the J call doubtful. The germline V gene has CDR1 SGHDN and CDR2 FVKESK. This CDR3 region has 15 residues.

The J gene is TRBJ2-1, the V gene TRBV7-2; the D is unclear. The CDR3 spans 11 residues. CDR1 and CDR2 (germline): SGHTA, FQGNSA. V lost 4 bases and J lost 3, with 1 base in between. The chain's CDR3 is CASSYYNEQFF. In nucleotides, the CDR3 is TGTGCCAGCAGCTACTACAATGAGCAGTTCTTC.

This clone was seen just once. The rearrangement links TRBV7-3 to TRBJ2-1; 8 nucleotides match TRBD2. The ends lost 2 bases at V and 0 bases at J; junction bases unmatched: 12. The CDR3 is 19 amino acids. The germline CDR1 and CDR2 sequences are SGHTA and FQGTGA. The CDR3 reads CASSLWPSGGLSSYNEQFF. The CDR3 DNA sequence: TGTGCCAGCAGCTTATGGCCCAGCGGGGGTCTAAGCTCCTACAATGAGCAGTTCTTC.

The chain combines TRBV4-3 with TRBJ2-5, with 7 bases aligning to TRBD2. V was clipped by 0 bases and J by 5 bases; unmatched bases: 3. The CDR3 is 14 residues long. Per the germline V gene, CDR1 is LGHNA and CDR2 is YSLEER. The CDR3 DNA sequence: TGCGCCAGCAGCCAAGATCACGGGGGGGAGACCCAGTACTTC. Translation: CASSQDHGGETQYF.

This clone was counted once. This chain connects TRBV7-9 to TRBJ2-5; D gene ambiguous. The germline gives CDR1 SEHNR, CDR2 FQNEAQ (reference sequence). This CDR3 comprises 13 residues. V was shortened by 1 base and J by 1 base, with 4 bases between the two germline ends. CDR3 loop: CASSLGGQETQYF. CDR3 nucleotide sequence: TGTGCCAGCAGCTTAGGGGGCCAAGAGACCCAGTACTTC.

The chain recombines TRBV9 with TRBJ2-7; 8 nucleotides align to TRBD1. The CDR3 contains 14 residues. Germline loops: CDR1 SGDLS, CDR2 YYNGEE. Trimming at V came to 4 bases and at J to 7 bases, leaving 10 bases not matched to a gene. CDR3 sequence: CASSLRGQGEEQYF. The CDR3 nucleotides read TGTGCCAGCAGCCTCCGAGGACAGGGTGAGGAGCAGTACTTC. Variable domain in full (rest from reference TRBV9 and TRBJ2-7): DSGVTQTPKHLITATGQRVTLRCSPRSGDLSVYWYQQSLDQGLQFLIQYYNGEERAKGNILERFSAQQFPDLHSELNLSSLELGDSALYFCASSLRGQGEEQYFGPGTRLTVT.

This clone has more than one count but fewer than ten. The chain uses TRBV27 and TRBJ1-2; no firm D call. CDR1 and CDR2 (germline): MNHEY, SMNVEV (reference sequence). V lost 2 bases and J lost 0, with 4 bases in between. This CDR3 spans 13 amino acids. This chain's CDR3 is CASSLGTNYGYTF. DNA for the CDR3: TGTGCCAGCAGTTTAGGGACTAACTATGGCTACACCTTC.

CDR3 sequence (DNA): TGCGCCAGCAGTGAAAGAACAGATACGCAGTATTTT. Protein: CASSERTDTQYF. V usage is TRBV10-1 and J usage is TRBJ2-3, with unresolved D. Per the germline V gene, CDR1 is WNHNN and CDR2 is SYGVQD (reference sequence). Trimming removed 3 bases from V and 3 bases from J, with 4 bases in between. The CDR3 has 12 amino acids.

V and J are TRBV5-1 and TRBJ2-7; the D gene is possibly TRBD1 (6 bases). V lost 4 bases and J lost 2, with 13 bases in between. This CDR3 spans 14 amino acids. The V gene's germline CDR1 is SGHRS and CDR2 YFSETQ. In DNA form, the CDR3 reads TGCGCCAGCAGCCCCGGGACATCGACCTACGAGCAGTACTTC. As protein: CASSPGTSTYEQYF.

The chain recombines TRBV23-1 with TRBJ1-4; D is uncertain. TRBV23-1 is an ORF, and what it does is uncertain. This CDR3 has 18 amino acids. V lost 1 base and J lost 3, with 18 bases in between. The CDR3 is CASSQWSAFVAPNEKLFF. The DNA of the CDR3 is TGCGCCAGCAGTCAATGGTCGGCGTTCGTTGCTCCTAATGAAAAACTGTTTTTT.

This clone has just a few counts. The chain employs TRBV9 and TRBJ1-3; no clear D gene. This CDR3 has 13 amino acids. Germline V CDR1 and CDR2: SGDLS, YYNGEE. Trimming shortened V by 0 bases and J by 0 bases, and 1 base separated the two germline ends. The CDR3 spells CASSVDSGNTIYF. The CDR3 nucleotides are TGTGCCAGCAGCGTAGACTCTGGAAACACCATATATTTT.

CDR3 residues: CASSLRRASYNEQFF. The DNA for the CDR3 is TGTGCCAGCAGCTTACGGCGGGCCTCCTACAATGAGCAGTTCTTC. The V call is TRBV7-2, the J call TRBJ2-1; a weak D match, TRBD2 (5 bases). V lost 2 bases and J 0 bases, leaving 8 bases between the germline ends. The CDR3 totals 15 residues. Germline CDR1 reads SGHTA; CDR2 reads FQGNSA.

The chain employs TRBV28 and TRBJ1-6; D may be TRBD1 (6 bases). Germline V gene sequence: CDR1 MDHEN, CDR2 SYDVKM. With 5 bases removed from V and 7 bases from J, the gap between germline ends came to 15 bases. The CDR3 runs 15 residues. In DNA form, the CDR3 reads TGTGCCAGCAGTACCTACAGGGTCCCAAATTCACCCCTCCACTTT. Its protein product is CASSTYRVPNSPLHF.